These 30 T cell receptor beta chains came from one sample sequenced in a study of tumor-infiltrating lymphocytes in primary liver carcinoma. Making TCR beta cDNA involved approximately 530 ng total RNA and a constant-region primer. Libraries covering TCR beta were generated through three nested multiplex PCR rounds (using a slightly modified ARM-PCR). Running around 9 cycles apiece, the first two PCR rounds relied on TRBV1-TRBV30 forward primers together with a C-beta reverse primer. Using its own MiXCR run on the multiplex PCR reads, TCRdb lists one record per CDR3 protein. The sample records about 310,000 distinct CDR3 sequences, around 50% being singletons. Alongside blood RNA obtained from unsorted whole blood, germline DNA was also extracted. Sequenced: peripheral blood. These receptors were taken from a woman in her thirties with primary liver carcinoma and hepatitis B virus infection.

In this sample, this clonotype turned up a few times. V gene TRBV6-5 combines with J gene TRBJ2-3, with 8 nucleotides matching TRBD2. The V gene end was trimmed by 7 bases and the J gene end by 4 bases; junction bases not matched to a gene: 16. The CDR3 spans 17 residues. CDR1 and CDR2 (germline): MNHEY, SVGAGI. In DNA form, the CDR3 reads TGTGCCAGCAAGGCCGTCTTCCGTCGGGAGGGTGCAGATACGCAGTATTTT. Its protein product is CASKAVFRREGADTQYF.

This clonotype was counted once. The V and J genes are TRBV18 and TRBJ1-6; D not resolved. This CDR3 contains 14 residues. Trimming took off 4 bases at V and 10 bases at J, with 14 bases between the two ends. Germline CDR1 reads KGHSH; CDR2 reads LQKENI. The CDR3: CASSLTREGSPLHF. The DNA of the CDR3 is TGTGCCAGCTCACTAACGAGGGAGGGATCACCCCTCCACTTT.

In its sample, this clonotype was seen once. Since a much larger clone is just one base distant, this may be a read error. J is TRBJ1-5 and V is TRBV6-5; D gene ambiguous. This CDR3 has 16 residues. Germline CDR1 reads MNHEY; CDR2 reads SVGAGI. The CDR3 DNA follows: TGTGCCAGCAGTTACCCGGGGTCGGGTCCCAATCAGCCCCAGCGTTTT. This translates into CASSYPGSGPNQPQRF.

Written as DNA, the CDR3 is TGTGCCACCAGTCCCGAAACAGATACGCAGTATTTT. This translates into CATSPETDTQYF. The gene calls are TRBV24-1 and TRBJ2-3; no clear D. This CDR3 comprises 12 residues. Germline assignment: CDR1 KGHDR and CDR2 SFDVKD. V lost 6 bases and J lost 3, with 6 bases in between.

The sample holds a few counts of this clonotype. This may come from a read error, since a much larger clone is one base off. The chain employs TRBV11-2 and TRBJ2-3; D ambiguous. Deletions cut 5 bases from V and 12 bases from J, with 18 bases between. CDR3 length: 13 amino acids. CDR1 and CDR2 (germline): SGHAT, FQNNGV. CDR3 residues: CASSPEPLSPQYF. In DNA form, the CDR3 reads TGTGCCAGCAGCCCAGAACCTCTCTCCCCCCAGTATTTT.

Concerning this clonotype: Since a much larger clone is just one base distant, this may be a read error. The genes are TRBV6-2 or TRBV6-3 and TRBJ2-6, with TRBD2 as a possible D gene (6 bases). Trimming left V 6 bases short and J 5 bases short, with 20 bases between. The germline V gene has CDR1 MNHEY and CDR2 SVGEGT. The CDR3 contains 17 residues. The CDR3 region has the DNA TGTGCCAGCAGCCCCCGAATTGGGGGGACTTGGGCCAACGTCCTGACTTTC. It yields the protein CASSPRIGGTWANVLTF.

This rearrangement joins TRBV6-5 to TRBJ2-5; TRBD2 agrees at 13 bases. This CDR3 spans 15 amino acids. With V trimmed by 4 bases and J by 5 bases, 4 bases remained unmatched. Looked up from germline, CDR1 is MNHEY and CDR2 is SVGAGI. CDR3 nucleotides: TGTGCCAGCAGTTCCGGGACTAGCGGGATGGAGACCCAGTACTTC. This gives the protein CASSSGTSGMETQYF.

Of note for this clonotype: A much more abundant neighbour one base away suggests this may be a read error. V gene TRBV29-1 combines with J gene TRBJ2-1; a possible D gene is TRBD2 (6 bases). The CDR3 is 15 amino acids. Between the trimmed V and J ends, which lost 1 base and 5 bases, there was a span of 15 bases. The germline gives CDR1 SQVTM, CDR2 ANQGSEA. This CDR3 is CSVEANWGDHNEQFF. In DNA form, the CDR3 reads TGCAGCGTTGAAGCAAACTGGGGGGACCACAATGAGCAGTTCTTC.

Details on this clonotype: A much larger clonotype is one base distant, so this may be a read error. This chain uses TRBV6-5 with TRBJ2-2; 8 nucleotides align to TRBD2. This CDR3 spans 17 amino acids. Germline CDR1 and CDR2: MNHEY and SVGAGI. DNA of the CDR3: TGTACCAGCAGTCTCCAGGGACTAGGATTAATCGGCGGGGAGCTGTTTTTT. Translating gives CTSSLQGLGLIGGELFF.

Comments on this clonotype: A clone one base away is much larger, so this may be a read error. This CDR3 reads CSVEDLTTGGLFF. The CDR3 nucleotides are TGCAGCGTTGAAGATCTGACCACCGGGGGGCTGTTTTTT. The gene calls are TRBV29-1 and TRBJ2-2; D may be TRBD2 (6 bases). The CDR3 has 13 residues. CDR1 is SQVTM and CDR2 is ANQGSEA in the germline V gene.

This clonotype was seen ten or more times. The genes are TRBV12-3 or TRBV12-4 and TRBJ2-1; D is undetermined. V lost 6 bases and J 5 bases, leaving 11 bases between the germline ends. This CDR3 is built from 13 residues. Written as DNA, the CDR3 is TGTGCCAGCAGCCTCCTCGGTGACAATGAGCAGTTCTTC. Translating gives CASSLLGDNEQFF.

Notes on this clonotype: An end of the junction differs from the germline gene, which may be a read error. V and J are TRBV4-1 and TRBJ2-7; D remains unclear. CDR1 MGHRA and CDR2 YSYEKL come from the germline V gene. This CDR3 comprises 17 residues. DNA of the CDR3: TGCGTCAGCAGCCAAGAATACCAAAGGTCCGACGGATACGAGCAGTACTTC. The encoded protein is CVSSQEYQRSDGYEQYF.

V and J are TRBV10-3 and TRBJ1-5; 7 positions match TRBD1. The ends lost 6 bases at V and 8 bases at J; junction bases unmatched: 16. Germline-derived CDR1 and CDR2 are ENHRY and SYGVKD. CDR3 length equals 16 residues. CDR3 sequence (DNA): TGTGCCATCAGGGGGGAACCCGGGACAGCAATTGAGCCCCAGCATTTT. It translates to CAIRGEPGTAIEPQHF.

V gene TRBV11-2 combines with J gene TRBJ2-7; D remains unclear. Trimming removed 3 bases from V and 7 bases from J, with 10 bases in between. In germline, CDR1 is SGHAT, CDR2 FQNNGV. The CDR3 totals 12 residues. Here the CDR3 DNA reads TGTGCCAGCAGCTTGCTCGACAATGAGCAGTACTTC. Encoded protein: CASSLLDNEQYF.

Turning to this clonotype: Just one base apart from a much larger clone, this may be a read error. This chain links TRBV12-3 or TRBV12-4 with TRBJ2-5; the D gene is possibly TRBD2 (5 bases). CDR3 length: 17 amino acids. V lost 6 bases, J lost 2 bases, and 22 bases lay in between. CDR3 coding DNA: TGTGCCAGCAGCTTATCATCCGGGATGAGCTCACAAGAGACCCAGTACTTC. Translation: CASSLSSGMSSQETQYF.

This clonotype was counted at least ten times. J is TRBJ2-5 and V is TRBV4-1; 11 positions match TRBD2. The CDR3 loop spans 16 amino acids. Germline-derived CDR1 and CDR2 are MGHRA and YSYEKL. Trimming took 6 bases from V and 4 from J; bases not matched to a gene: 10. The CDR3 sequence: CASSPSRTSGRETQYF. The CDR3 bases are TGCGCCAGCAGTCCAAGTAGAACTAGCGGGAGAGAGACCCAGTACTTC.

Note on this clonotype: This may arise from a read error, as a much more abundant clone is one base away. This sequence joins TRBV14 and TRBJ2-7; D unclear. The germline CDR1 and CDR2 sequences are SGHDN and FVKESK. There are 11 residues in the CDR3. V was pared by 7 bases and J by 4 bases, with 8 bases between. Here the CDR3 DNA reads TGTGCCAGCAATCTGATGTACGAGCAGTACTTC. Translating gives CASNLMYEQYF.

The CDR3 bases are TGCGCCAGCAGCTTGGAAGGGTTCGGCACAGATACGCAGTATTTT. Translating gives CASSLEGFGTDTQYF. The chain carries TRBV5-1 and TRBJ2-3; unclear D gene. The CDR3 length is 15 residues. The germline V gene has CDR1 SGHRS and CDR2 YFSETQ. V was trimmed by 0 bases and J by 1 base, leaving 9 bases between them.

A remark on this clonotype: The conserved phenylalanine or tryptophan normally closing the CDR3 is absent here, so this likely arose from a read error. The chain uses TRBV12-3 or TRBV12-4 and TRBJ1-2; 9 positions match TRBD1. V trimming: 2 bases; J trimming: 4 bases; junction bases outside the gene matches: 8. The CDR3 runs 16 residues. The CDR3 loop reads CASSLTGGAGVYGYTL. As DNA, the CDR3 is TGTGCCAGCAGTTTAACAGGGGGCGCCGGGGTCTATGGCTACACCCTC.

Points on this clonotype: The junction departs from germline at one end; a sequencing error may be responsible. The chain combines TRBV11-2 with TRBJ2-7; perhaps TRBD1 as D (5 bases). The CDR3 extends over 13 amino acids. From germline, CDR1 is SGHAT and CDR2 FQNNGV. The CDR3 loop is CASGFIGHDEQYF. The CDR3, as DNA: TGTGCCAGCGGCTTTATTGGACACGACGAGCAGTACTTC.

Points on this clonotype: With a much larger clone just one base away, this may be a read error. The rearrangement joins TRBV29-1 to TRBJ2-5; D call uncertain. The CDR3 spans 14 residues. CDR1 and CDR2 from the germline V gene are SQVTM and ANQGSEA. CDR3 sequence: CSVVGITSKETLYF. DNA for the CDR3: TGCAGCGTTGTGGGTATTACATCGAAAGAGACCCTGTACTTC.

On this clonotype: This may be a read error, as it is one base from a much larger clone. The CDR3 spells CASSQGTNGSETQYF. CDR3 nucleotides: TGTGCCAGCAGCCAAGGGACTAACGGGAGTGAGACCCAGTACTTC. The rearrangement links TRBV4-2 to TRBJ2-5; D may be TRBD2 (6 bases). The germline gives CDR1 LGHNA, CDR2 YNFKEQ. V was cut by 1 base and J by 5 bases, with 14 bases left in between. The CDR3 has 15 residues.

This clonotype was counted only a few times. One end of the junction varies from germline; a read error may be responsible. The chain links TRBV7-8 to TRBJ2-5; 7 positions agree with TRBD1. Per germline, CDR1 SGHVS and CDR2 FQNEAQ. The CDR3 spans 13 residues. Written as DNA, the CDR3 is TGTGTCAGCAGCTTAAACAGGGGAGAGACCCAGTACTTC. Protein: CVSSLNRGETQYF.

About this clonotype itself: Germline is not matched at one junction end, which may reflect a read error. The chain recombines TRBV5-6 with TRBJ2-6; 7 nucleotides align to TRBD2. CDR1 and CDR2 (germline): SGHDT, YYEEEE. The CDR3 is 17 residues long. CDR3 region: CASGLGGSGSGANVLTF. The CDR3 nucleotides read TGTGCCAGCGGCTTGGGGGGGAGTGGCTCTGGGGCCAACGTCCTGACTTTC. The full variable domain, its missing parts supplied by reference TRBV5-6 and TRBJ2-6, is DAGVTQSPTHLIKTRGQQVTLRCSPKSGHDTVSWYQQALGQGPQFIFQYYEEEERQRGNFPDRFSGHQFPNYSSELNVNALLLGDSALYLCASGLGGSGSGANVLTFGAGSRLTVL.

As for this clonotype: One end of the junction varies from germline; a read error may be responsible. The chain links TRBV6-2 or TRBV6-3 to TRBJ2-3; 13 nucleotides match TRBD2. The length of the CDR3 is 21 residues. The germline CDR1 and CDR2 sequences are MNHEY and SVGEGT. CDR3 in DNA: TGTGCCAGTAGTTACTCGAGAGTTAGGACTAGCGGGAGTTGGATCGGAGATACGCGGTATTTT. Translating gives CASSYSRVRTSGSWIGDTRYF.

The V and J genes are TRBV14 and TRBJ2-1, with unresolved D. The CDR3 is 13 residues long. V lost 3 bases to trimming and J lost 9 bases, with 12 bases between them. Germline loops: CDR1 SGHDN, CDR2 FVKESK. The CDR3 DNA reads as TGTGCCAGCAGCCACCCCCTGGAGCGTGAGCAGTTCTTC. Residues: CASSHPLEREQFF.

This clonotype appeared many times. CDR3 in amino acids: CASRLDRGPSQPQHF. In DNA form, the CDR3 reads TGTGCCAGCAGACTGGACAGGGGGCCGAGTCAGCCCCAGCATTTT. The rearrangement links TRBV6-2 or TRBV6-3 to TRBJ1-5; 11 bases agree with TRBD1. CDR1 and CDR2 from the germline V gene are MNHEY and SVGEGT. The V segment lost 6 bases and the J segment 6 bases; nucleotides outside the gene matches: 7. The CDR3 has 15 amino acids.

V usage is TRBV12-3 or TRBV12-4 and J usage is TRBJ1-5; 9 bases are a match to TRBD1. Unmatched junction bases numbered 8, after V lost 5 bases and J lost 9 bases. This CDR3 contains 14 residues. The CDR3 DNA reads as TGTGCCAGCAGTCGGACAGGGGACCTCGGGCCCCAGCATTTT. This sequence encodes CASSRTGDLGPQHF.

Concerning this clonotype itself: A much larger clone lies a single base off, so this may be a read error. The CDR3, as DNA: TGCGCCAGCAGCAAAGATACGGGCACAGATACGCAGTATTTT. It specifies CASSKDTGTDTQYF. V gene TRBV4-3 combines with J gene TRBJ2-3; D uncertain. CDR3 length equals 14 residues. The germline V gene encodes CDR1 LGHNA and CDR2 YSLEER.

Comments on this clonotype: A junction end diverges from the germline sequence, so it may reflect a read error. The V gene is TRBV11-2, the J gene TRBJ2-5; the D call may be TRBD1 or TRBD2 (5 bases each). Germline CDR1 is SGHAT and CDR2 is FQNNGV. The CDR3 length is 14 residues. The CDR3 bases are TGTGTCAGCAGCTGGGGACGGATCGGAGAGACCCAGTACTTC. This encodes CVSSWGRIGETQYF.